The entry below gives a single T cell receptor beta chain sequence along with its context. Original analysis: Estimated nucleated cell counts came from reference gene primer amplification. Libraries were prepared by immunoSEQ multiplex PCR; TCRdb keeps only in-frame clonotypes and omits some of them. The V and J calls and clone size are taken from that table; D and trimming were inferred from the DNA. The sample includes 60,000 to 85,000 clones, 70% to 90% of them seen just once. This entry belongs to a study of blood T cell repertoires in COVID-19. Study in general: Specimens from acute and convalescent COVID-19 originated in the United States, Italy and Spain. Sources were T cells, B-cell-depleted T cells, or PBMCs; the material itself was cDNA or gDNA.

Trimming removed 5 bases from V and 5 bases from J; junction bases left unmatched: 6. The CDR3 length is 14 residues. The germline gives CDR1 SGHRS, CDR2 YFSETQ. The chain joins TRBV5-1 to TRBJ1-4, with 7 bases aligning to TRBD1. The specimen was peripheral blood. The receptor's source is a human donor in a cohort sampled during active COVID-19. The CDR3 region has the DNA TGCGCCAGCAGAAAGGGGGCTCAGAATGAAAAACTGTTTTTT. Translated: CASRKGAQNEKLFF.